One sample yielded the 28 T cell receptor beta chains listed below, sequenced in a study of cytomegalovirus exposure and HLA in healthy donors. The PCR made use of 60 Vbeta and 13 Jbeta primers. Profiled with immunoSEQ multiplex PCR; TCRdb holds only in-frame clones, not every one. Of some 150,000 clones detected, roughly 85% appear once; the ten largest clones hold 0.8% to 1%. The sequenced sample consisted of PBMCs. The source is a woman aged 25 to 39 in good health and CMV-seronegative.

This clone was recorded once. The gene calls are TRBV5-1 and TRBJ2-7; D gene unclear. The CDR3 has 13 amino acids. Germline CDR1 is SGHRS and CDR2 is YFSETQ. V lost 6 bases and J 2 bases, leaving 12 bases between the germline ends. CDR3: CASTIGETYEQYF. The CDR3 region has the DNA TGCGCCAGCACTATTGGTGAGACCTACGAGCAGTACTTC.

This CDR3 is CASAISGRAGNEQFF. CDR3 sequence (DNA): TGTGCCAGTGCAATTAGCGGGAGGGCCGGGAATGAGCAGTTCTTC. The J gene is TRBJ2-1, the V gene TRBV28; the match to TRBD2 covers 11 bases. From germline, CDR1 is MDHEN and CDR2 SYDVKM. J gave up 7 bases and V 9 bases, and 11 bases lay outside the gene matches. This CDR3 is 15 amino acids long.

This rearrangement joins TRBV27 to TRBJ2-7, with D possibly matching TRBD1 (6 bases). This CDR3 region has 15 residues. Deletions cut 5 bases from V and 3 bases from J, with 17 bases between. Germline CDR1 reads MNHEY; CDR2 reads SMNVEV (reference sequence). The CDR3 sequence: CASSRGGTPYYEQYF. The CDR3 DNA reads TGTGCCAGCAGTAGAGGGGGTACTCCCTACTACGAGCAGTACTTC.

V usage is TRBV11-2 and J usage is TRBJ2-1; D might be TRBD2 (6 bases). This CDR3 is 13 amino acids long. V shed 7 bases and J shed 10 bases, with 17 bases lying between them. Germline V gene data show CDR1 as SGHAT and CDR2 as FQNNGV. The CDR3 reads CASNPSAIGEQFF. DNA for the CDR3: TGTGCCAGCAACCCTAGCGCCATCGGGGAGCAGTTCTTC.

Only one count was recorded for this clone. The V and J genes are TRBV18 and TRBJ2-2; 8 positions match TRBD1. Trimming removed 5 bases from V and 0 bases from J; junction bases left unmatched: 5. The CDR3 sequence is 16 residues long. CDR1 KGHSH and CDR2 LQKENI come from the germline V gene. This CDR3 is CASSRTGIPNTGELFF. CDR3 coding DNA: TGTGCCAGCTCAAGGACAGGGATCCCGAACACCGGGGAGCTGTTTTTT.

In DNA, the CDR3 is TGTGCCAGCAGCGCCGGGACAGGGGGCGCCTACAATGAGCAGTTCTTC. Protein: CASSAGTGGAYNEQFF. J is TRBJ2-1 and V is TRBV5-6, with 12 bases identical to TRBD1. This CDR3 has 16 amino acids. The germline V gene has CDR1 SGHDT and CDR2 YYEEEE. Trimming removed 4 bases from V and 2 bases from J; junction bases left unmatched: 4.

The chain combines TRBV7-9 with TRBJ1-2; D is ambiguous. This CDR3 is 15 amino acids long. The V gene lost 4 bases and the J gene lost 4 bases, with 16 bases spanning the gap. Looked up from germline, CDR1 is SEHNR and CDR2 is FQNEAQ (reference sequence). The DNA of the CDR3 is TGTGCCAGCAGCTCCTCCCGGAGATTCACCTATGGCTACACCTTC. Translated, it gives CASSSSRRFTYGYTF.

V and J are TRBV7-2 and TRBJ2-1; TRBD2 agrees at 11 bases. The CDR3 runs to 16 residues. Germline CDR1 and CDR2: SGHTA and FQGNSA. After removal of 2 bases from V and 5 bases from J, the junction contained 5 bases not matched to a gene. The CDR3 DNA sequence: TGTGCCAGCAGCTTAAGCCCGGGACTAGCGGACAATGAGCAGTTCTTC. As protein: CASSLSPGLADNEQFF.

V and J are TRBV7-9 and TRBJ1-2; D is uncertain. The CDR3 is made up of 14 amino acids. Germline V gene lookup returns CDR1 SEHNR and CDR2 FQNEAQ (reference sequence). The V gene lost 3 bases and the J gene lost 2 bases, with 10 bases spanning the gap. CDR3 loop: CASSLSGSNYGYTF. DNA for the CDR3: TGTGCCAGCAGCTTGAGCGGATCCAACTATGGCTACACCTTC. The complete variable domain, with remaining parts taken from reference TRBV7-9 and TRBJ1-2, reads DTGVSQNPRHKITKRGQNVTFRCDPISEHNRLYWYRQTLGQGPEFLTYFQNEAQLEKSRLLSDRFSAERPKGSFSTLEIQRTEQGDSAMYLCASSLSGSNYGYTFGSGTRLTVV.

The chain has TRBV5-1 and TRBJ2-2; the match to TRBD2 covers 11 bases. This CDR3 has 15 amino acids. The ends lost 2 bases at V and 6 bases at J; junction bases unmatched: 3. Per the germline V gene, CDR1 is SGHRS and CDR2 is YFSETQ. DNA of the CDR3: TGCGCCAGCAGCTTTACTAGCGGGAGCGCCGGGGAGCTGTTTTTT. This sequence encodes CASSFTSGSAGELFF.

CDR3 in amino acids: CASSGPGAKGSTDTQYF. The CDR3 DNA reads as TGCGCCAGCAGTGGCCCAGGGGCAAAAGGAAGCACAGATACGCAGTATTTT. This chain joins TRBV10-1 and TRBJ2-3, with D perhaps TRBD1 (6 bases). Germline-derived CDR1 and CDR2 are WNHNN and SYGVQD (reference sequence). There are 17 residues in the CDR3. Trimming removed 4 bases from V and 0 bases from J, with 17 bases in between.

The table lists this clone with a count of one. V usage is TRBV19 and J usage is TRBJ1-3; TRBD1 is a possible D gene (5 bases). This CDR3 contains 16 residues. In germline, CDR1 is LNHDA, CDR2 SQIVND (reference sequence). Deletions cut 6 bases from V and 0 bases from J, with 15 bases between. The CDR3 sequence: CASRRGGRGSGNTIYF. As DNA, the CDR3 is TGTGCCAGTAGGAGGGGAGGACGGGGCTCTGGAAACACCATATATTTT. The whole variable domain, remainder taken from reference TRBV19 and TRBJ1-3, is DGGITQSPKYLFRKEGQNVTLSCEQNLNHDAMYWYRQDPGQGLRLIYYSQIVNDFQKGDIAEGYSVSREKKESFPLTVTSAQKNPTAFYLCASRRGGRGSGNTIYFGEGSWLTVV.

The chain combines TRBV7-3 with TRBJ1-1; unclear D gene. V gave up 2 bases and J gave up 6 bases, with 13 bases separating them. CDR3 length: 14 amino acids. The germline V gene encodes CDR1 SGHTA and CDR2 FQGTGA. The CDR3 region has the DNA TGTGCCAGCAGCTTATCCCCGGGGATCGCTGAAGCTTTCTTT. This codes for CASSLSPGIAEAFF.

The rearrangement uses TRBV6-6 and TRBJ1-2; D perhaps matches TRBD1 (6 bases). V lost 5 bases and J lost 5, with 12 bases in between. The CDR3 has 13 amino acids. CDR1 and CDR2 from the germline V gene are MNHNY and SVGAGI (reference sequence). The CDR3 protein is CASSQTGTYGYTF. CDR3 nucleotides: TGTGCCAGCAGTCAAACCGGGACATATGGCTACACCTTC.

The chain carries TRBV7-2 and TRBJ1-2; tentatively, D is TRBD1 (6 bases). Germline CDR1 SGHTA, CDR2 FQGNSA. The CDR3 loop spans 13 amino acids. Trimming took off 5 bases at V and 7 bases at J, with 14 bases between the two ends. For the CDR3, the DNA is TGTGCCAGCAGCCCAGACTACAGGGCTGGCTACACCTTC. This gives the protein CASSPDYRAGYTF.

The chain couples TRBV18 to TRBJ2-1, with 10 positions matching TRBD2. V dropped 4 bases and J dropped 6; count of bases not matched to a gene: 3. Germline lookup yields CDR1 KGHSH and CDR2 LQKENI. The CDR3 loop spans 14 amino acids. This CDR3 reads CASSQREGRNEQFF. Written as DNA, the CDR3 is TGTGCCAGCTCACAGCGGGAGGGCCGCAATGAGCAGTTCTTC.

The chain is built from TRBV5-1 and TRBJ2-5; D remains unclear. The J call may not be correct, given that the DNA end is closer to TRBJ2-7. This CDR3 has 14 residues. Germline CDR1 and CDR2: SGHRS and YFSETQ. The CDR3 DNA follows: TGCGCCAGCAGCTTACAGATCAGTTCCGACGAGCAGTACTTC. It yields the protein CASSLQISSDEQYF.

The chain recombines TRBV9 with TRBJ2-1; 8 bases match TRBD2. Trimming took 4 bases from V and 7 from J; bases not matched to a gene: 16. Germline loops: CDR1 SGDLS, CDR2 YYNGEE. The CDR3 is made up of 17 amino acids. Written as DNA, the CDR3 is TGTGCCAGCAGCCCGAGGGATTCGCGGGGGGTGGGGAATGAGCAGTTCTTC. It is translated as CASSPRDSRGVGNEQFF.

This clone appeared once. The J gene is TRBJ1-3, the V gene TRBV5-1; D gene uncertain. With 4 bases removed from V and 4 bases from J, the gap between germline ends came to 12 bases. Germline lookup yields CDR1 SGHRS and CDR2 YFSETQ. This CDR3 has 14 residues. The CDR3 nucleotides read TGCGCCAGCAGCCCGACACGGGAGGGAAACACCATATATTTT. Protein: CASSPTREGNTIYF.

The rearrangement uses TRBV21-1 and TRBJ1-4; the table's D call TRBD1 went unverified against the DNA. TRBV21-1 has pseudogene status. The CDR3 spans 15 residues. CDR3 amino acids: CASSDKQGLYEKLFF. CDR3 DNA: TGTGCCAGCAGCGATAAACAGGGTTTATATGAAAAACTGTTTTTT.

The rearrangement joins TRBV10-3 to TRBJ1-6, with 9 bases lining up with TRBD1. The length of the CDR3 is 16 residues. The trim removed 5 bases at V and 8 bases at J, leaving 10 bases unmatched. Per germline, CDR1 ENHRY and CDR2 SYGVKD. The CDR3 spells CAISNLQGASDSPLHF. The DNA for the CDR3 is TGTGCCATCAGTAACTTACAGGGGGCGTCGGATTCACCCCTCCACTTT.

V and J are TRBV5-1 and TRBJ2-3; D unresolved. The germline CDR1 and CDR2 sequences are SGHRS and YFSETQ. The CDR3 runs to 15 residues. Deletions cut 0 bases from V and 2 bases from J, with 10 bases between. The CDR3 sequence: CASSLAEQFTDTQYF. DNA of the CDR3: TGCGCCAGCAGCTTGGCCGAACAGTTCACAGATACGCAGTATTTT.

The chain has TRBV28 and TRBJ1-2; D is unclear. The CDR3 contains 12 residues. Germline CDR1 reads MDHEN; CDR2 reads SYDVKM. V dropped 3 bases and J dropped 8 bases, with 10 bases sitting between them. CDR3 nucleotides: TGTGCCAGCAGTTTGCCTCACCGGGGCTACACCTTC. It is translated as CASSLPHRGYTF.

V gene TRBV4-1 combines with J gene TRBJ2-5; 8 positions match TRBD2. After removal of 0 bases from V and 1 base from J, the junction contained 7 bases not matched to a gene. The CDR3 has 17 amino acids. CDR1 is MGHRA, CDR2 YSYEKL, per germline. The chain's CDR3 is CASSQDPSGGIQETQYF. The CDR3 DNA is TGCGCCAGCAGCCAAGATCCCAGCGGGGGAATCCAAGAGACCCAGTACTTC.

V is TRBV11-2 and J is TRBJ2-7; D not resolved. CDR1 SGHAT and CDR2 FQNNGV come from the germline V gene. The CDR3 extends over 12 amino acids. V lost 5 bases and J 5 bases, leaving 10 bases between the germline ends. CDR3 in amino acids: CASSPTYDEQYF. The CDR3 nucleotides are TGTGCCAGCAGCCCCACATATGACGAGCAGTACTTC.

The chain employs TRBV18 and TRBJ1-6; tentatively, D is TRBD1 (6 bases). The germline CDR1 and CDR2 sequences are KGHSH and LQKENI. V dropped 3 bases and J dropped 8 bases, with 14 bases sitting between them. The CDR3 has 15 residues. The CDR3 loop reads CASSPPDSSHSPLHF. In DNA, the CDR3 is TGTGCCAGCTCACCCCCGGACAGCTCCCATTCACCCCTCCACTTT.

The V gene is TRBV15, the J gene TRBJ2-7, with 7 bases aligning to TRBD1. The V gene end was trimmed by 11 bases and the J gene end by 2 bases; junction bases not matched to a gene: 9. Germline V lookup: CDR1 LNHNV, CDR2 YYDKDF (reference sequence). This CDR3 contains 13 residues. For the CDR3, the DNA is TGTGCCTCAAGACGACAGGGAGCCTACGAGCAGTACTTC. It codes for CASRRQGAYEQYF.

To note about this clone: A junction end diverges from the germline sequence, so it may reflect a read error. This chain joins TRBV15 and TRBJ1-6, with TRBD1 matching over 9 bases. CDR3 length equals 15 residues. Germline CDR1 is LNHNV and CDR2 is YYDKDF (reference sequence). The CDR3 protein is CATSRDRQGDSPVHF. The CDR3 DNA follows: TGTGCCACCAGCAGAGATCGACAGGGGGATTCACCCGTCCACTTT. The variable domain in full, completed from reference TRBV15 and TRBJ1-6, reads DAMVIQNPRYQVTQFGKPVTLSCSQTLNHNVMYWYQQKSSQAPKLLFHYYDKDFNNEADTPDNFQSRRPNTSFCFLDIRSPGLGDTAMYLCATSRDRQGDSPVHFGNGTRLTVT.